Presented here are 30 T cell receptor beta chains from one specimen sequenced in a study of T cells in Graves' hyperthyroidism and ophthalmopathy. The TCR beta CDR3 regions underwent amplification using RNA transcripts as the source. An initial round of RT-PCR targeting the TCR CDR3 relied on the HTBI primer set. TCRdb re-derived calls from the multiplex PCR reads in MiXCR, one entry per CDR3 protein. The table shows 350,000 or so distinct CDR3 sequences, with about 18% occurring only once. Specimen: blood. Receptors were obtained from a woman under 40 with Graves' hyperthyroidism that later progressed to Graves' ophthalmopathy.

The table lists this clonotype with many counts. The V gene is TRBV13, the J gene TRBJ2-1; D call uncertain. Trimming pared 1 base from V and 1 base from J, leaving 8 bases between. Germline CDR1 reads PRHDT; CDR2 reads FYEKMQ (reference sequence). The CDR3 extends over 15 amino acids. The CDR3 loop reads CASSLVERSYNEQFF. The DNA for the CDR3 is TGTGCCAGCAGCTTAGTCGAGCGTTCCTACAATGAGCAGTTCTTC.

This clonotype was seen a handful of times. This may arise from a read error, as a much more abundant clone is one base away. The chain links TRBV6-1 to TRBJ2-5; tentatively, D is TRBD2 (6 bases). The germline V and J ends were trimmed by 7 bases and 5 bases, with 20 bases remaining between them. Per the germline V gene, CDR1 is MNHNS and CDR2 is SASEGT. The CDR3 is made up of 15 amino acids. The CDR3 here is CASNDGWGLGETQYF. The CDR3 DNA follows: TGTGCCAGCAATGACGGGTGGGGACTGGGGGAGACCCAGTACTTC.

The J gene is TRBJ2-5, the V gene TRBV4-1; no definite D call. V was cut by 0 bases and J by 4 bases, with 6 bases left in between. The CDR3 has 13 residues. Germline V gene data show CDR1 as MGHRA and CDR2 as YSYEKL. In DNA form, the CDR3 reads TGCGCCAGCAGCCAAGACGGCCGAGAGACCCAGTACTTC. Translated: CASSQDGRETQYF.

This clonotype was counted many times. This rearrangement joins TRBV7-3 to TRBJ2-3, with 10 bases lining up with TRBD2. The CDR3 loop spans 19 amino acids. The trim removed 5 bases at V and 2 bases at J, leaving 16 bases unmatched. Germline values: CDR1 SGHTA, CDR2 FQGTGA. For the CDR3, the DNA is TGTGCCAGCAGCCGAATTCTAGCGGGAGCGGAGCCCCCCACAGATACGCAGTATTTT. Its translation: CASSRILAGAEPPTDTQYF.

This clonotype was observed many times. V and J are TRBV6-1 and TRBJ1-6, with 7 bases fitting TRBD1. The V gene end was trimmed by 6 bases and the J gene end by 0 bases; junction bases not matched to a gene: 2. The CDR3 sequence is 15 residues long. Germline CDR1 reads MNHNS; CDR2 reads SASEGT. The CDR3 here is CASREGASYNSPLHF. The CDR3 DNA reads as TGTGCCAGCAGGGAGGGGGCCTCCTATAATTCACCCCTCCACTTT.

The chain uses TRBV6-2 or TRBV6-3 and TRBJ1-4; D call uncertain. Germline V gives CDR1 MNHEY, CDR2 SVGEGT. CDR3 length: 14 residues. V lost 6 bases to trimming and J lost 8 bases, with 16 bases between them. The CDR3 nucleotides are TGTGCCAGCAGCACTCTCCCCGGGTCCGAAAAACTGTTTTTT. This encodes CASSTLPGSEKLFF.

The chain couples TRBV12-3 or TRBV12-4 to TRBJ2-5; TRBD2 might be the D (6 bases). This CDR3 is 14 amino acids long. V lost 6 bases to trimming and J lost 4 bases, with 15 bases between them. CDR3 bases: TGTGCCAGCAGCCGATGGGGGGAGGCAGAGACCCAGTACTTC. Its translation: CASSRWGEAETQYF.

This clonotype has at least ten counts. The chain employs TRBV27 and TRBJ2-7; 9 bases agree with TRBD1. J was trimmed by 3 bases and V by 5 bases; bases with no gene match: 11. The germline V gene encodes CDR1 MNHEY and CDR2 SMNVEV (reference sequence). The CDR3 extends over 16 amino acids. The CDR3 DNA sequence: TGTGCCAGCAGTCCCTTTCCGGGACAGGGAGGCTACGAGCAGTACTTC. This sequence encodes CASSPFPGQGGYEQYF.

This clonotype has ten or more counts. The chain couples TRBV30 to TRBJ1-4; a possible D gene is TRBD1 (5 bases). Per germline, CDR1 GTSNPN and CDR2 SVGIG (reference sequence). The CDR3 length is 15 residues. Trimming removed 5 bases at V and 5 bases at J, with 18 bases between. CDR3 sequence reads: CAWDYPGRENEKLFF. In DNA form, the CDR3 reads TGTGCCTGGGATTATCCAGGGAGGGAAAATGAAAAACTGTTTTTT.

In this sample, this clonotype turned up many times. The chain employs TRBV5-5 and TRBJ1-5, with a tentative D call TRBD1 (5 bases). V was clipped by 0 bases and J by 4 bases, with 11 bases between them. This CDR3 is 15 amino acids long. The germline V gene encodes CDR1 SGHKS and CDR2 YYEKEE (reference sequence). Here the CDR3 reads CASSLEVGGNQPQHF. The CDR3 DNA follows: TGTGCCAGCAGCTTGGAGGTCGGGGGAAATCAGCCCCAGCATTTT. The variable domain in full, with the rest retrieved from reference TRBV5-5 and TRBJ1-5, is DAGVTQSPTHLIKTRGQQVTLRCSPISGHKSVSWYQQVLGQGPQFIFQYYEKEERGRGNFPDRFSARQFPNYSSELNVNALLLGDSALYLCASSLEVGGNQPQHFGDGTRLSIL.

This clonotype has a count of ten or more. J is TRBJ2-5 and V is TRBV11-2; TRBD1 matches at 7 bases. After removal of 5 bases from V and 2 bases from J, the junction contained 5 bases not matched to a gene. The CDR3 consists of 14 residues. Germline CDR1 is SGHAT and CDR2 is FQNNGV. CDR3: CASSPWDSQETQYF. CDR3 bases: TGTGCCAGCAGCCCCTGGGACAGTCAAGAGACCCAGTACTTC.

The rearrangement joins TRBV18 to TRBJ2-1; 7 bases line up with TRBD2. The trim removed 6 bases at V and 7 bases at J, leaving 15 bases unmatched. CDR1 is KGHSH, CDR2 LQKENI, per germline. CDR3 length: 16 amino acids. The CDR3: CASSRAGAGSWNEQFF. The CDR3 coding sequence is TGTGCCAGCTCCCGCGCGGGAGCTGGTTCGTGGAATGAGCAGTTCTTC.

This clonotype came up many times. This chain uses TRBV3-1 with TRBJ2-5; D gene uncertain. Germline assignment: CDR1 LGHDT and CDR2 YNNKEL (reference sequence). V was shortened by 0 bases and J by 3 bases, with 14 bases between the two germline ends. The CDR3 sequence is 16 residues long. The CDR3 sequence is CASSQDRWPYKETQYF. The CDR3 DNA sequence: TGTGCCAGCAGCCAAGATCGTTGGCCCTATAAAGAGACCCAGTACTTC.

In this sample, this clonotype turned up a few times. Since a much larger clone is just one base distant, this may be a read error. The rearrangement joins TRBV19 to TRBJ1-1; D perhaps matches TRBD1 (5 bases). The CDR3 has 14 residues. Germline V gives CDR1 LNHDA, CDR2 SQIVND (reference sequence). The CDR3 DNA reads TGTGCCAGTAGGAACGGAGAGAAGGACACTGAAGATTTCTTT. Amino acid sequence: CASRNGEKDTEDFF.

This clonotype was observed at least ten times. The J gene is TRBJ2-5, the V gene TRBV7-8, with 8 bases lining up with TRBD2. Germline lookup yields CDR1 SGHVS and CDR2 FQNEAQ. The CDR3 length is 17 residues. J lost 5 bases, V lost 2 bases, and 13 bases had no gene match. CDR3 sequence reads: CASSLTRPGLGVETQYF. The CDR3 DNA reads as TGTGCCAGCAGCTTAACTAGACCGGGACTAGGGGTGGAGACCCAGTACTTC.

This sequence joins TRBV18 and TRBJ2-7; 7 bases map to TRBD1. The CDR3 runs 13 residues. The ends lost 4 bases at V and 4 bases at J; junction bases unmatched: 4. Germline CDR1 KGHSH, CDR2 LQKENI. CDR3 amino acids: CASSRVTGYEQYF. The DNA of the CDR3 is TGTGCCAGCTCACGGGTGACAGGGTACGAGCAGTACTTC.

This clonotype was seen more than once but under ten times. The chain joins TRBV20-1 to TRBJ1-2; D unclear. Trimming stripped 0 bases from V and 4 bases from J, with 6 bases between. The CDR3 contains 12 residues. CDR1 and CDR2 from the germline V gene are DFQATT and SNEGSKA (reference sequence). CDR3 region: CSARDNSYGYTF. As DNA, the CDR3 is TGCAGTGCTAGAGACAACAGCTATGGCTACACCTTC.

This clonotype was seen many times. The gene calls are TRBV20-1 and TRBJ1-5, with D possibly being TRBD1 (6 bases). Germline assignment: CDR1 DFQATT and CDR2 SNEGSKA (reference sequence). The CDR3 covers 15 residues. V was cut by 4 bases and J by 5 bases, with 18 bases left in between. This CDR3 reads CSANGGAQKDQPQHF. In DNA form, the CDR3 reads TGCAGTGCTAACGGGGGCGCCCAAAAAGATCAGCCCCAGCATTTT.

This clonotype was counted at least ten times. This rearrangement joins TRBV2 to TRBJ1-5; D is possibly TRBD1 (6 bases). Looked up from germline, CDR1 is SNHLY and CDR2 is FYNNEI. The CDR3 is 13 residues long. Deletions cut 4 bases from V and 7 bases from J, with 11 bases between. This CDR3 reads CASSVRGAQPQHF. The CDR3 DNA is TGTGCCAGCAGTGTTAGGGGGGCCCAGCCCCAGCATTTT.

This clonotype occurred many times. One junction end disagrees with the germline gene, perhaps due to a read error. This rearrangement joins TRBV7-9 to TRBJ1-2; TRBD1 is a possible D gene (6 bases). The CDR3 covers 15 residues. Germline CDR1 SEHNR, CDR2 FQNEAQ (reference sequence). The CDR3 bases are TGTGCCAGCAGCTTAACTAGGGACACAAACTACGGCTACACCTTC. Its translation is CASSLTRDTNYGYTF.

This clonotype was counted only a few times. The chain joins TRBV28 to TRBJ2-7, with 9 nucleotides matching TRBD1. This CDR3 has 13 amino acids. Germline V lookup: CDR1 MDHEN, CDR2 SYDVKM. The ends lost 11 bases at V and 2 bases at J; junction bases unmatched: 7. The CDR3 nucleotides are TGTGCCGCATCGGGACAGGGACCCTACGAGCAGTACTTC. Its translation is CAASGQGPYEQYF.

This clonotype was detected ten times or more. The chain employs TRBV27 and TRBJ2-4; D is perhaps TRBD1 (5 bases). Trimming removed 3 bases at V and 6 bases at J, with 15 bases between. Per the germline V gene, CDR1 is MNHEY and CDR2 is SMNVEV (reference sequence). CDR3 size: 15 residues. CDR3 protein: CASSFRQGYGNIQYF. Written as DNA, the CDR3 is TGTGCCAGCAGTTTCCGTCAGGGATACGGAAACATTCAGTACTTC.

About this clonotype: This may be a read error: a much more frequent sequence differs by one nucleotide. V usage is TRBV28 and J usage is TRBJ1-2, with D maybe TRBD1 (6 bases). This CDR3 spans 15 amino acids. Per the germline V gene, CDR1 is MDHEN and CDR2 is SYDVKM. CDR3 in amino acids: CASRTVGGSGYAYTF. CDR3 nucleotides: TGTGCCAGCAGGACCGTAGGGGGAAGTGGCTATGCCTACACCTTC.

This clonotype was seen at least ten times. The V call is TRBV7-6, the J call TRBJ2-7; D tentatively fits TRBD1 or TRBD2 (5 bases each). Trimming shortened V by 5 bases and J by 3 bases, and 17 bases separated the two germline ends. Germline V gene lookup returns CDR1 SGHVS and CDR2 FNYEAQ. The CDR3 consists of 15 residues. This chain's CDR3 is CASSAEDRDGYEQYF. For the CDR3, the DNA is TGTGCCAGCAGCGCAGAGGACCGGGACGGCTACGAGCAGTACTTC.

At least ten counts were recorded for this clonotype. The J gene is TRBJ2-7, the V gene TRBV12-3 or TRBV12-4; 9 bases match TRBD1. This CDR3 has 14 residues. V was clipped by 4 bases and J by 3 bases; unmatched bases: 4. The CDR3 nucleotides are TGTGCCAGCAGTTATTTGGGACAGGGCTACGAGCAGTACTTC. It translates to CASSYLGQGYEQYF.

This clonotype turned up a few times. This rearrangement joins TRBV3-1 to TRBJ1-3; a weak D match, TRBD1 (5 bases). Between the trimmed V and J ends, which lost 4 bases and 3 bases, there was a span of 7 bases. CDR1 and CDR2 from the germline V gene are LGHDT and YNNKEL (reference sequence). The CDR3 covers 13 residues. The DNA of the CDR3 is TGTGCCAGCAGCCTGGGGGTTGGAAACACCATATATTTT. Encoded protein: CASSLGVGNTIYF.

In this sample, this clonotype turned up many times. The rearrangement joins TRBV28 to TRBJ2-1; possibly TRBD1 for D (6 bases). There are 11 residues in the CDR3. Germline V lookup: CDR1 MDHEN, CDR2 SYDVKM. The germline V and J ends were trimmed by 7 bases and 8 bases, with 9 bases remaining between them. The CDR3 region has the DNA TGTGCCAGCATCAGGGGTTATGAGCAGTTCTTC. Translated: CASIRGYEQFF.

The sample holds many counts of this clonotype. The chain carries TRBV18 and TRBJ2-5; TRBD2 matches 8 bases. The CDR3 extends over 13 amino acids. The germline CDR1 and CDR2 sequences are KGHSH and LQKENI. V trimming: 3 bases; J trimming: 4 bases; junction bases outside the gene matches: 1. CDR3 in amino acids: CASSPLAGETQYF. The CDR3 DNA is TGTGCCAGCTCACCCCTAGCGGGAGAGACCCAGTACTTC.

This clonotype was seen repeatedly, ten times or more. The chain is built from TRBV20-1 and TRBJ2-7; 9 nucleotides align to TRBD1. With V trimmed by 7 bases and J by 5 bases, 9 bases remained unmatched. Germline V CDR1 and CDR2: DFQATT, SNEGSKA (reference sequence). CDR3 length: 13 residues. The CDR3 DNA reads TGCAGTGGCCTGACAGGGGGTTCCCACGAGCAGTACTTC. Translating gives CSGLTGGSHEQYF.

The chain joins TRBV6-1 to TRBJ2-3, with 9 bases matching TRBD1. V dropped 6 bases and J dropped 4; count of bases not matched to a gene: 17. Germline-derived CDR1 and CDR2 are MNHNS and SASEGT. This CDR3 contains 18 residues. CDR3 amino acids: CASSPGPNRGRNSDTQYF. In nucleotides, the CDR3 is TGTGCCAGCAGCCCGGGCCCCAACAGGGGGCGAAATTCAGATACGCAGTATTTT.